This T cell receptor beta chain derives from a study of early T cells in non-severe SARS-CoV-2 infection. At the level of the study: Alpha and beta chains were unpaired, from unsorted whole-blood bulk RNA.

TCRdb fed the 5' RACE reads into MiXCR, producing one record per CDR3 protein. The sample yields 90,000 or so distinct CDR3 sequences, about 15% seen once. Germline V lookup: CDR1 MDHEN, CDR2 SYDVKM. There are 12 residues in the CDR3. The V end lost 6 bases, the J end lost 3 bases, and 9 bases lay between the germline ends. Study-wide points: VDJdb matching, biased toward anti-spike CD8 responses, missed private and CD4 specificities.

This clonotype occurred many times. The antigen remains unidentified. The sequence was collected from an adult who was a healthcare worker with PCR-confirmed SARS-CoV-2 infection or an uninfected control (not recorded which). The sample comprised whole blood. The chain recombines TRBV28 with TRBJ2-7; D is uncertain. The CDR3 coding sequence is TGTGCCAGCAGCTCCGGACGCTACGAGCAGTACTTC. It encodes CASSSGRYEQYF.